The 13 T cell receptor beta chains reported below all come from one sample, sequenced in a study of technical replicates of blood from several donors (dated 2017 in TCRdb). Libraries came from the immunoSEQ multiplex PCR assay. TCRdb carries this immuneACCESS record with in-frame sequences only. Its versions omit some clonotypes, under half of them owing to an unresolved V gene in the studies checked, with the rest unexplained. The sample data list approximately 76,000 clones, and roughly 97% of these were observed just once. In total, the top ten clones hold more than 0.15% of the sample. Material: T cells isolated from PBMCs. These receptors were taken from a human donor in good health.

The chain carries TRBV2 and TRBJ1-3; the match to TRBD1 covers 9 bases. Germline CDR1 SNHLY, CDR2 FYNNEI. The CDR3 covers 15 residues. Germline trimming cut 6 bases from V and 4 bases from J; bases unmatched to any gene: 7. CDR3 coding DNA: TGTGCCAGCAGAGAACAGGGGGCGACCGGAAACACCATATATTTT. Amino acid sequence: CASREQGATGNTIYF.

V gene TRBV6-5 combines with J gene TRBJ2-5, with 9 bases identical to TRBD1. Germline CDR1 is MNHEY and CDR2 is SVGAGI. The CDR3 totals 15 residues. Unmatched junction bases numbered 10, after V lost 7 bases and J lost 4 bases. CDR3 nucleotides: TGTGCCAGCAATCCTAACAGGGGGCTGAGAGAGACCCAGTACTTC. It encodes CASNPNRGLRETQYF.

The chain uses TRBV6-1 and TRBJ2-3, with 8 nucleotides matching TRBD2. V lost 1 base to trimming and J lost 6 bases; unmatched junction nucleotides: 12. From germline, CDR1 is MNHNS and CDR2 SASEGT. There are 17 residues in the CDR3. CDR3 region: CASSEGWGGGTIDTQYF. The CDR3 DNA reads as TGTGCCAGCAGTGAAGGTTGGGGCGGGGGGACTATCGATACGCAGTATTTT.

The chain has TRBV18 and TRBJ2-7; 10 bases map to TRBD1. Germline CDR1 is KGHSH and CDR2 is LQKENI. CDR3 length: 15 amino acids. V lost 4 bases, J lost 2 bases, and 5 bases stayed unmatched. The CDR3 loop reads CASSRAGTGAYEQYF. The CDR3 region has the DNA TGTGCCAGCTCACGGGCCGGGACAGGGGCCTACGAGCAGTACTTC.

In its sample, this clone was seen once. The chain is built from TRBV7-3 and TRBJ2-2, with 8 bases that match TRBD1. The CDR3 is 14 amino acids. From germline, CDR1 is SGHTA and CDR2 FQGTGA. The ends lost 5 bases at V and 5 bases at J; junction bases unmatched: 4. The CDR3 DNA follows: TGTGCCAGCAGCCCAAGGGACAGGACCGGGGAGCTGTTTTTT. Encoded protein: CASSPRDRTGELFF.

CDR3 protein: CASSADRYGYTF. The DNA for the CDR3 is TGTGCCAGCAGCGCTGACAGGTACGGCTACACCTTC. V gene TRBV5-6 combines with J gene TRBJ1-2; tentatively, D is TRBD1 (6 bases). Per germline, CDR1 SGHDT and CDR2 YYEEEE. This CDR3 has 12 residues. V was trimmed by 4 bases and J by 8 bases, leaving 12 bases between them.

The chain is built from TRBV7-8 and TRBJ2-3; tentatively, D is TRBD1 (6 bases). This CDR3 is built from 19 residues. The V gene's germline CDR1 is SGHVS and CDR2 FQNEAQ. The V end lost 0 bases, the J end lost 2 bases, and 21 bases lay between the germline ends. CDR3 amino acids: CASSLAVGGTGSTTDTQYF. DNA for the CDR3: TGTGCCAGCAGCTTAGCGGTGGGTGGAACAGGGAGCACCACAGATACGCAGTATTTT. The full variable domain, with the rest looked up from reference TRBV7-8 and TRBJ2-3, is GAGVSQSPRYKVAKRGQDVALRCDPISGHVSLFWYQQALGQGPEFLTYFQNEAQLDKSGLPSDRFFAERPEGSVSTLKIQRTQQEDSAVYLCASSLAVGGTGSTTDTQYFGPGTRLTVL.

The chain employs TRBV5-1 and TRBJ2-4; 9 nucleotides agree with TRBD2. Germline CDR1 reads SGHRS; CDR2 reads YFSETQ. Trimming removed 2 bases from V and 8 bases from J; junction bases left unmatched: 5. The length of the CDR3 is 14 residues. The CDR3 here is CASSFFSGSDIQYF. In DNA, the CDR3 is TGCGCCAGCAGCTTTTTTAGCGGGAGTGACATTCAGTACTTC.

V usage is TRBV19 and J usage is TRBJ2-2; the D is unclear. The V end lost 9 bases, the J end lost 0 bases, and 23 bases lay between the germline ends. The CDR3 runs 18 residues. CDR1 and CDR2 from the germline V gene are LNHDA and SQIVND (reference sequence). The CDR3 bases are TGTGCCAGCCTCGAGGTCGGCAGTCATAATCCGAACACCGGGGAGCTGTTTTTT. Its protein is CASLEVGSHNPNTGELFF.

The V call is TRBV2, the J call TRBJ2-1; 10 bases align to TRBD2. Trimming cost V 6 bases and J 7 bases; bases outside gene matches: 12. The germline gives CDR1 SNHLY, CDR2 FYNNEI. The CDR3 is made up of 16 amino acids. The CDR3 protein is CASRGILAGAINEQFF. The CDR3 DNA reads as TGTGCCAGCAGAGGAATTCTAGCGGGAGCAATAAATGAGCAGTTCTTC.

The CDR3 is CASSESVRDAGELFF. The CDR3 DNA reads as TGTGCCAGCAGTGAATCTGTCAGGGATGCCGGGGAGCTGTTTTTT. This rearrangement joins TRBV2 to TRBJ2-2, with D possibly TRBD1 on 5 matching bases. V lost 2 bases to trimming and J lost 6 bases, with 13 bases between them. The CDR3 runs 15 residues. Germline values: CDR1 SNHLY, CDR2 FYNNEI.

The V gene is TRBV28, the J gene TRBJ2-7, with D perhaps TRBD1 (5 bases). With 2 bases removed from V and 4 bases from J, the gap between germline ends came to 21 bases. CDR3 length equals 17 residues. CDR1 and CDR2 from the germline V gene are MDHEN and SYDVKM. Here the CDR3 reads CASSLRTGGPKLYEQYF. DNA of the CDR3: TGTGCCAGCAGTTTAAGAACAGGCGGCCCGAAATTGTACGAGCAGTACTTC.

The chain uses TRBV7-9 and TRBJ1-2; 10 bases are shared with TRBD1. J gave up 9 bases and V 5 bases, and 6 bases lay outside the gene matches. From germline, CDR1 is SEHNR and CDR2 FQNEAQ (reference sequence). The length of the CDR3 is 13 residues. CDR3 in DNA: TGTGCCAGCAGCGCCGGGACAGGGGCGAGCTACACCTTC. Translation: CASSAGTGASYTF.